This passage covers 9 T cell receptor beta chains from one sample sequenced in a study of blood T cell repertoires in COVID-19. The assay was immunoSEQ multiplex PCR, and TCRdb's table has in-frame clones only and misses some. The sample includes about 360,000 clones, more than 75% of them seen just once. The sample taken for sequencing was peripheral blood. Receptors were obtained from a human donor in a cohort sampled during active COVID-19.

This chain connects TRBV27 to TRBJ2-7; possible D gene TRBD1, 5 bases. Germline V CDR1 and CDR2: MNHEY, SMNVEV (reference sequence). V lost 2 bases and J lost 2, with 10 bases in between. The CDR3 contains 14 residues. CDR3 sequence: CASSLDTGTYEQYF. Written as DNA, the CDR3 is TGTGCCAGCAGTTTAGATACAGGTACCTACGAGCAGTACTTC.

This clone showed up just a few times. The J gene is TRBJ1-2, the V gene TRBV18; a weak D match, TRBD1 (5 bases). Germline CDR1 is KGHSH and CDR2 is LQKENI. Trimming took off 4 bases at V and 2 bases at J, with 8 bases between the two ends. The CDR3 is made up of 13 amino acids. The CDR3 coding sequence is TGTGCCAGCTCACAGACAGTGAACTATGGCTACACCTTC. It specifies CASSQTVNYGYTF.

The chain joins TRBV6-6 to TRBJ2-3; D possibly corresponds to TRBD2 (5 bases). The V gene lost 10 bases and the J gene lost 0 bases, with 17 bases spanning the gap. This CDR3 region has 15 residues. Germline lookup yields CDR1 MNHNY and CDR2 SVGAGI (reference sequence). CDR3 coding DNA: TGTGCCAATAAACAGCGGAAGTATAGCACAGATACGCAGTATTTT. It codes for CANKQRKYSTDTQYF.

The CDR3: CAWGGQFSTDTQYF. The CDR3 DNA reads TGTGCCTGGGGGGGACAGTTTAGCACAGATACGCAGTATTTT. The chain joins TRBV30 to TRBJ2-3, with 7 bases fitting TRBD1. Germline loops: CDR1 GTSNPN, CDR2 SVGIG (reference sequence). With 5 bases clipped from V and 0 bases from J, the junction kept 5 bases outside the gene matches. The CDR3 sequence is 14 residues long.

This chain links TRBV7-3 with TRBJ2-3; D not certain. Trimming took off 4 bases at V and 2 bases at J, with 13 bases between the two ends. The length of the CDR3 is 15 residues. Germline CDR1 SGHTA, CDR2 FQGTGA. CDR3 coding DNA: TGTGCCAGCAGCTCCCTCGGAGCTGCCACAGATACGCAGTATTTT. This gives the protein CASSSLGAATDTQYF.

The gene calls are TRBV5-1 and TRBJ2-7; TRBD2 agrees at 10 bases. Looked up from germline, CDR1 is SGHRS and CDR2 is YFSETQ. V lost 7 bases to trimming and J lost 7 bases; unmatched junction nucleotides: 14. The CDR3 consists of 15 residues. CDR3 residues: CASGTGTSAVEEQYF. The CDR3 nucleotides read TGCGCCAGCGGTACCGGGACTAGCGCGGTGGAAGAGCAGTACTTC.

The genes are TRBV10-3 and TRBJ1-6; 7 positions agree with TRBD1. V was pared by 2 bases and J by 2 bases, with 3 bases of the junction left unmatched. The CDR3 loop spans 16 amino acids. Germline V gives CDR1 ENHRY, CDR2 SYGVKD. The CDR3 DNA is TGTGCCATCAGTGAGGTAGGGGGCACCTATAATTCACCCCTCCACTTT. Amino acid sequence: CAISEVGGTYNSPLHF.

The chain has TRBV19 and TRBJ1-2, with D uncertain. The CDR3 is 17 residues long. Germline V gene sequence: CDR1 LNHDA, CDR2 SQIVND (reference sequence). Trimming took off 7 bases at V and 4 bases at J, with 25 bases between the two ends. The CDR3 nucleotides are TGTGCCAGTATCCCGGCCTCCCCGGGTGACTGGAGCTATGGCTACACCTTC. Translated, it gives CASIPASPGDWSYGYTF.

CDR3 in DNA: TGCGCCAGGACAGGGTACTCTGAAAAACTGTTTTTT. Encoded protein: CARTGYSEKLFF. The chain combines TRBV5-1 with TRBJ1-4, with 7 bases lining up with TRBD1. Germline V lookup: CDR1 SGHRS, CDR2 YFSETQ. The CDR3 loop spans 12 amino acids. V lost 8 bases, J lost 7 bases, and 5 bases stayed unmatched.